This record covers a single TCR beta chain. The assay was immunoSEQ multiplex PCR, and TCRdb's table has in-frame clones only and misses some. The profile shows fewer than 400,000 clones, roughly 85% of them singletons. Resolution of symptoms, clearance, or two negative PCRs was present in recovered Cohort 3 donors. The data are from a study of blood T cell repertoires in COVID-19. Turning to the study itself: Samples taken during acute and convalescent COVID-19 were collected in the United States, Italy and Spain. Nucleic acid was either cDNA or gDNA, and it came from T cells, B-cell-depleted T cells, or PBMCs.

The clonotype comes from a man aged 30-40 years who had recovered from COVID-19. Sequences were obtained from PBMCs or T cells enriched from blood (not recorded which).

CDR3 nucleotides: TGCGCCAGCGTCGCAGAAAGGGGCACTGAAGCTTTCTTT. Amino acids: CASVAERGTEAFF. The chain links TRBV5-1 to TRBJ1-1; weak D call: TRBD1 (5 bases). There are 13 residues in the CDR3. V shed 7 bases and J shed 4 bases, with 14 bases lying between them. The germline CDR1 and CDR2 sequences are SGHRS and YFSETQ.